This TCR beta chain is drawn from a study of graft-versus-host responses after intestinal transplantation. Study-level information: Tacrolimus plus steroids were given to all recipients for about three years, preceded by anti-thymocyte globulin induction.

Germline lookup yields CDR1 SGHVS and CDR2 FNYEAQ. This CDR3 region has 17 residues. V shed 5 bases and J 4 bases; nucleotides not matched to a gene: 11. The method was immunoSEQ multiplex PCR; TCRdb's version includes in-frame clones alone and lacks a portion of them. The table lists about 98,000 clones, roughly 86% of them singletons. This sequence joins TRBV7-6 and TRBJ2-2, with 9 bases that match TRBD1. This clonotype originated in a human patient who received an intestinal transplant, so some T cells may come from the graft donor. The sequencing used PBMCs, collected 255 days after intestinal transplant. The CDR3 bases are TGTGCCAGCAGCCTATCCCACGGGACAGGGCCCACCGGGGAGCTGTTTTTT. Its protein product is CASSLSHGTGPTGELFF.